This TCR beta chain comes out of a study of neurological immune-mediated disorders. Unsorted libraries used 2 million PBMCs kept at -80 degrees C. The CDR3 has 14 amino acids. The V gene lost 5 bases and the J gene lost 2 bases, with 10 bases spanning the gap. With 10-nucleotide random UMIs included, cDNA was synthesized by 5'RACE. Over 180 million TCR-beta sequences from 15-18 subjects were obtained in each sequencing run. TCRdb reprocessed the 5' RACE reads via MiXCR and lists one record per CDR3 protein. The repertoire has roughly 50,000 distinct CDR3 sequences, roughly 4% of them found once; the top ten carry around 5.7%. This clonotype was observed a few times.

Input material: PBMCs. The genes are TRBV12-3 or TRBV12-4 and TRBJ2-1; D is perhaps TRBD2 (6 bases). This receptor was obtained from a woman between 55 and 75 years old with multiple sclerosis. CDR3 protein: CASSTTSPYNEQFF. The CDR3 DNA sequence: TGTGCCAGCAGTACAACTAGCCCCTACAATGAGCAGTTCTTC.